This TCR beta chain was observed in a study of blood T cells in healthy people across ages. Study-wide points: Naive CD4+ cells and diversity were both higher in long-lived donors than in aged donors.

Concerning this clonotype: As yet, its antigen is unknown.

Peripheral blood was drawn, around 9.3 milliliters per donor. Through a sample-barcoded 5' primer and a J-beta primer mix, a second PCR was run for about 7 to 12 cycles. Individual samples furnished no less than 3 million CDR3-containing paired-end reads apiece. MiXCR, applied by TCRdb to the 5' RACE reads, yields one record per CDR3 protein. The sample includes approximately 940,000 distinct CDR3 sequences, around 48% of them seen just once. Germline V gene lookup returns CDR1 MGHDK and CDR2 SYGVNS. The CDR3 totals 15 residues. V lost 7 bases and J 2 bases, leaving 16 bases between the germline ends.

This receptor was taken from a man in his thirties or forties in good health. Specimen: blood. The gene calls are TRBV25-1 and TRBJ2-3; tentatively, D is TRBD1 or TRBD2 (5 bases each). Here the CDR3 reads CASNRDGRTTDTQYF. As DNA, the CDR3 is TGTGCCAGCAATCGGGACGGACGGACCACAGATACGCAGTATTTT.